The clone carrying this T cell receptor beta chain was counted between two and nine times. Its antigen is currently unknown. The data belong to a study of OX40 agonist ivuxolimab in advanced cancers. The study, taken as a whole, reports: The study observed clonal expansion of CD4+ and CD8+ blood T cells by week 6 at 0.1 to 3.0 mg/kg.

The germline gives CDR1 GTSNPN, CDR2 SVGIG (reference sequence). The CDR3 totals 13 residues. The ends were cut back, 3 bases at V and 1 base at J, with 8 bases in the middle. The repertoire was sequenced with immunoSEQ multiplex PCR; TCRdb's copy has only in-frame clones and lacks some. The sample has over 60,000 clones, approximately 83% seen once; the top ten hold less than 0.75%. The receptor comes from an adult with an advanced solid tumor such as melanoma, head and neck, liver or kidney cancer. The specimen was CD4+ or CD8+ T cells sorted from blood, collected in a trial of the OX40 agonist ivuxolimab. The V call is TRBV30, the J call TRBJ2-3; D ambiguous. Here the CDR3 DNA reads TGTGCCTGGAGCCCCGGCGGCACAGATACGCAGTATTTT. It specifies CAWSPGGTDTQYF.